This T cell receptor (beta chain) is drawn from a study of CD8+CD57+ T cells in acquired aplastic anemia (dated by TCRdb to the late 2010s). Regarding the study in general: A mean of around 3.2 ug of DNA, ranging from about 0.19 to 30 ug, was extracted from sorted CD4+ and CD8+ cells. For healthy donor samples, the average read count was about 9.9 million for CD4+ cells and 11 million to 14 million for CD8+ cells.

Of note for this clonotype: Its antigen specificity is not known. No base qualities exist here, and no much larger clone lies one base off it.

Genomic DNA was used as template for profiling of TCR beta VDJ combinations and CDR3 sequences. An Illumina HiSeq 2000 was used for TCR repertoire sequencing. The source study handled its data this way. TRBV/TRBJ rearrangement plots, CDR3 size and DJ length profiles, and Simpson's diversity index were used to assess repertoires. Whichever DNA sequence was most abundant in the deep sequencing data was defined as the immunodominant clone. CDR3 amino acid sequences were screened for sharing across subjects and were compared with published repertoires and the VDJdb database. The public reads were run again by TCRdb, first through fastp at Q25 and then through MiXCR, and only productive beta chains were kept. Rows with a matching CDR3 protein are joined into one entry that keeps the most common DNA and genes. TCRdb's processing, not the authors', yielded these V and J calls. The sample includes fewer than 70,000 distinct CDR3 sequences, with 45% to 55% observed a single time. About 8.3% of the sample is taken by the ten largest.

The study deep-sequenced TCR repertoires of sorted CD4+ and CD8+ blood T cells from severe aplastic anemia patients and healthy subjects. Ficoll-Paque density gradient centrifugation was used to isolate peripheral blood mononuclear cells. CD4+ and CD8+ T cells were sorted by FACS or magnetic beads before DNA extraction. The study at large found these results: Patients and healthy controls showed no significant difference in CD8+ Simpson's diversity (P=0.060). Twenty-nine CD8+ CDR3 sequences were shared between patients and controls but appeared highly expressed in patients and within their immunodominant clones.

V lost 5 bases and J lost 5 bases, and the count of bases not matched to a germline gene is 6. Its CDR3 holds 14 amino acids, cysteine through phenylalanine. Left in the record is the CDR3 DNA by itself, 42 bases read in frame from the first base. The germline V gene (reference sequence) yields WNHNN for CDR1 and SYGVQD for CDR2. This clonotype originated in a human donor in good health, serving as a control. The sequenced sample consisted of sorted CD4+, CD8+, or CD8+CD57+ T cells (not recorded which) from PBMCs. Recombination linked TRBV10-1 to TRBJ1-2; 9 central bases correspond to TRBD1. CDR3 loop: CASSRDRVGYGYTF. The sequenced DNA is TGCGCCAGCAGTCGGGACAGGGTAGGATATGGCTACACCTTC.